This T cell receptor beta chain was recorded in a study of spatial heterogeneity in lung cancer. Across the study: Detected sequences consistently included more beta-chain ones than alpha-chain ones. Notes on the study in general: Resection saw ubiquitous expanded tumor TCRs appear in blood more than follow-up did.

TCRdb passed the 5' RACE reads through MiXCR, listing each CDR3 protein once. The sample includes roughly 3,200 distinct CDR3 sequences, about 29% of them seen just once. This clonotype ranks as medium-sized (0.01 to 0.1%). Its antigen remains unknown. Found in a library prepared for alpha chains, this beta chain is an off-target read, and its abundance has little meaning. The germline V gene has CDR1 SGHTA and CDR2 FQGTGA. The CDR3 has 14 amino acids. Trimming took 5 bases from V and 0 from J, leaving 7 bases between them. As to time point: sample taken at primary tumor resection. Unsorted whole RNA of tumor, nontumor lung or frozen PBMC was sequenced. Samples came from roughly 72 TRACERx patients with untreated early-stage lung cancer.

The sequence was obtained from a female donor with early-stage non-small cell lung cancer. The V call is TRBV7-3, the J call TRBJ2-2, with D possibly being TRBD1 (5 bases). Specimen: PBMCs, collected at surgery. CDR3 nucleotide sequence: TGTGCCAGCAGCCGACAGTCGAACACCGGGGAGCTGTTTTTT. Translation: CASSRQSNTGELFF.